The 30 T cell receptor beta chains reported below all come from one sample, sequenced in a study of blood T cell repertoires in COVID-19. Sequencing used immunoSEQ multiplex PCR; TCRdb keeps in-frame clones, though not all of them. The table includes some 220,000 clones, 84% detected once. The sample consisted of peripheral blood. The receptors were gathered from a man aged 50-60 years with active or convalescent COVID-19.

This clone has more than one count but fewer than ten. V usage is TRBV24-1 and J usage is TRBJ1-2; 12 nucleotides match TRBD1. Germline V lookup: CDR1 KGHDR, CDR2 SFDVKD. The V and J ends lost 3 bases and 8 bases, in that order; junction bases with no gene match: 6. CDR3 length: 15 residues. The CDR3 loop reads CATSDPGTGGIGYTF. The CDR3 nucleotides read TGTGCCACCAGTGATCCCGGGACAGGGGGCATCGGCTACACCTTC.

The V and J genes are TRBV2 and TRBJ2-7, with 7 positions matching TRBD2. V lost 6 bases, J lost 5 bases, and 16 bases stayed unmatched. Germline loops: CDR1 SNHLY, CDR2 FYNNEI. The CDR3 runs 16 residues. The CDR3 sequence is CASRQSTSKMRNEQYF. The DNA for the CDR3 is TGTGCCAGCAGACAATCGACTAGCAAGATGAGAAACGAGCAGTACTTC.

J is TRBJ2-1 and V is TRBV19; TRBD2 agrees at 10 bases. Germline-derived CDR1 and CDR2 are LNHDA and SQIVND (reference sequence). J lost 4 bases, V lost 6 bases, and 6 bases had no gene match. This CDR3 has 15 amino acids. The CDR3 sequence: CASRSPSGGYNEQFF. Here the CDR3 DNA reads TGTGCCAGTAGGTCACCTAGCGGGGGATACAATGAGCAGTTCTTC.

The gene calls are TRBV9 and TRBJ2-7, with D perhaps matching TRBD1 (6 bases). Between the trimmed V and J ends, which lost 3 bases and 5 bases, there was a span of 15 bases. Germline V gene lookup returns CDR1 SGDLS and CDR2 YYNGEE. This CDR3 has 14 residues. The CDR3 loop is CASSAYRVTHEQYV. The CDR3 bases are TGTGCCAGCAGCGCCTACAGGGTTACCCACGAGCAGTACGTC.

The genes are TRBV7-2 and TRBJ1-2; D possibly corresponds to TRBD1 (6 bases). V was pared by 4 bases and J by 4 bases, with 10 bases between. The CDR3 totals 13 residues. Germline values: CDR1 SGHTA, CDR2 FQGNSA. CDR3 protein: CASSSDRTYGYTF. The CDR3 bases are TGTGCCAGCAGCTCGGACAGAACCTATGGCTACACCTTC.

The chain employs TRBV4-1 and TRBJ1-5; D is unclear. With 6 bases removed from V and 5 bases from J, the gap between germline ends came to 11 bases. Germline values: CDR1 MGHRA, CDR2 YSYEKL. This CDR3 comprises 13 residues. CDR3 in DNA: TGCGCCAGCAGTCTAGAAGGTTATCAGCCCCAGCATTTT. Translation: CASSLEGYQPQHF.

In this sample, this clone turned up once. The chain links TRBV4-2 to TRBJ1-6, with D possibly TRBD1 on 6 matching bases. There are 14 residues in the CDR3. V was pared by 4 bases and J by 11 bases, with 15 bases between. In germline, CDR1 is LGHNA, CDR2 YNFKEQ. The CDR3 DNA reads TGTGCCAGCAGCCTACAGGGTTCTCAAGCACCCCTCCACTTT. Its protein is CASSLQGSQAPLHF.

The CDR3: CASSPHGLDTQYF. For the CDR3, the DNA is TGTGCCAGCAGTCCCCATGGGCTAGATACGCAGTATTTT. The chain joins TRBV28 to TRBJ2-3; D gene unclear. Looked up from germline, CDR1 is MDHEN and CDR2 is SYDVKM. The CDR3 consists of 13 residues. Between the trimmed V and J ends, which lost 5 bases and 5 bases, there was a span of 11 bases.

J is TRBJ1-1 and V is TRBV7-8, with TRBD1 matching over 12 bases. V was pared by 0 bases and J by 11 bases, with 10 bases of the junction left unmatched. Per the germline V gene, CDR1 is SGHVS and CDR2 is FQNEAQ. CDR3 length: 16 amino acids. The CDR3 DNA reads TGTGCCAGCAGCTTAGCTATAAACCCGGGACAGGGGGCGGCTTTCTTT. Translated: CASSLAINPGQGAAFF.

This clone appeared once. The CDR3 sequence is CASSQDLSADSNQPQHF. The DNA for the CDR3 is TGCGCCAGCAGCCAGGACTTGTCAGCCGATAGCAATCAGCCCCAGCATTTT. The V call is TRBV4-1, the J call TRBJ1-5; unclear D gene. Germline CDR1 MGHRA, CDR2 YSYEKL. The V and J ends lost 3 bases and 0 bases respectively, with 15 bases between them. This CDR3 is 17 amino acids long.

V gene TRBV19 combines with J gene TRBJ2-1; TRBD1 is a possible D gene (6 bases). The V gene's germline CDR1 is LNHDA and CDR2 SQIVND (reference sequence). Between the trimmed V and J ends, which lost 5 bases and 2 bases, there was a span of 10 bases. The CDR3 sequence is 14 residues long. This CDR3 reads CASSVRDTYNEQFF. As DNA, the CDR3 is TGTGCCAGTAGTGTCCGGGACACCTACAATGAGCAGTTCTTC.

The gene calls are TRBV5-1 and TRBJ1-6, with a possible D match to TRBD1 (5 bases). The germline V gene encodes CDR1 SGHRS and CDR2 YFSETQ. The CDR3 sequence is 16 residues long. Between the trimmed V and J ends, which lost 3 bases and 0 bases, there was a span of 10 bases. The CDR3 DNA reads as TGCGCCAGCAGCTCGACAGAGAGCTCCTATAATTCACCCCTCCACTTT. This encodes CASSSTESSYNSPLHF.

The CDR3 loop is CASKVGGRSSYEQYF. The CDR3 nucleotides are TGTGCCAGTAAGGTAGGGGGAAGGAGCTCCTACGAGCAGTACTTC. The chain links TRBV19 to TRBJ2-7, with a possible D match to TRBD1 (6 bases). Germline CDR1 reads LNHDA; CDR2 reads SQIVND (reference sequence). V lost 7 bases and J 0 bases, leaving 16 bases between the germline ends. This CDR3 region has 15 residues.

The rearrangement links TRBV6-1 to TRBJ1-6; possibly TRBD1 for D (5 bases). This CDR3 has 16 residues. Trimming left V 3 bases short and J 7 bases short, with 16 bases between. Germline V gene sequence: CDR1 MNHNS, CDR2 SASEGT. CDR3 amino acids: CASSDPQGYGNSPLHF. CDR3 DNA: TGTGCCAGCAGTGACCCCCAGGGATACGGGAATTCACCCCTCCACTTT.

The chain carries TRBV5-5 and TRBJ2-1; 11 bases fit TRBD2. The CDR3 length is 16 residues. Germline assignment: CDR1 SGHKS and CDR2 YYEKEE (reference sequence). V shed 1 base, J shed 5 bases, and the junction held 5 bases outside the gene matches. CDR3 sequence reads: CASSLTGLAVNNEQFF. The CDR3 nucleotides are TGTGCCAGCAGCTTGACGGGACTAGCGGTGAACAATGAGCAGTTCTTC.

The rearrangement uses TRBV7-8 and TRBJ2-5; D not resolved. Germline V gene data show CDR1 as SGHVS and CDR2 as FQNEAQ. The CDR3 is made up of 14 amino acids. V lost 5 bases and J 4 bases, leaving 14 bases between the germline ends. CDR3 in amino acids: CASSPRIQRETQYF. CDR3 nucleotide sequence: TGTGCCAGCAGCCCGCGGATCCAGCGAGAGACCCAGTACTTC.

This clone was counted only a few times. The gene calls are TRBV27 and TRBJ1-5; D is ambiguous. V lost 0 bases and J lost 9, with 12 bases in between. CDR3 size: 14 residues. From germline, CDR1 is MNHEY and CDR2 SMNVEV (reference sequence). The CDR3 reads CASSLSGGRGPQHF. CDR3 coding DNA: TGTGCCAGCAGTTTATCTGGAGGGCGGGGGCCCCAGCATTTT.

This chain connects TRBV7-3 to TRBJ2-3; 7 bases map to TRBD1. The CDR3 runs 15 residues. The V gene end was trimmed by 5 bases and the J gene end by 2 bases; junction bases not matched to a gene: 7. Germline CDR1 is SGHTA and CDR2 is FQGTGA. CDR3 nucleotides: TGTGCCAGCAGCCCGACAGGGCCCCCCACAGATACGCAGTATTTT. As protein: CASSPTGPPTDTQYF.

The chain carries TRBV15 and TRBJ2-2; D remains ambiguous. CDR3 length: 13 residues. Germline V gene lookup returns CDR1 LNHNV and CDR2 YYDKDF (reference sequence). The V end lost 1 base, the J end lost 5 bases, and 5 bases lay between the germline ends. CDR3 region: CATSRALTGELFF. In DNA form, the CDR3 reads TGTGCCACCAGCAGAGCCCTGACCGGGGAGCTGTTTTTT. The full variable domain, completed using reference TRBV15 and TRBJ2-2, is DAMVIQNPRYQVTQFGKPVTLSCSQTLNHNVMYWYQQKSSQAPKLLFHYYDKDFNNEADTPDNFQSRRPNTSFCFLDIRSPGLGDTAMYLCATSRALTGELFFGEGSRLTVL.

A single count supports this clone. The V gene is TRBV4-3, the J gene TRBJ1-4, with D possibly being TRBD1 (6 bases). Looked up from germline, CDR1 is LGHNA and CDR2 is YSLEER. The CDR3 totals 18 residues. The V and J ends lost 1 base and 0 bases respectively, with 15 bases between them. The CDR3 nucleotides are TGCGCCAGCAGCCAAGCCGGGACATTTTCCGCAACTAATGAAAAACTGTTTTTT. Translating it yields CASSQAGTFSATNEKLFF.

Written as DNA, the CDR3 is TGTGCCAGCAGTTCCACCGGGACAGGGCATTACGAGCAGTACTTC. It codes for CASSSTGTGHYEQYF. This rearrangement joins TRBV28 to TRBJ2-7; 9 positions agree with TRBD1. V was clipped by 4 bases and J by 4 bases; unmatched bases: 8. This CDR3 is built from 15 residues. Germline values: CDR1 MDHEN, CDR2 SYDVKM.

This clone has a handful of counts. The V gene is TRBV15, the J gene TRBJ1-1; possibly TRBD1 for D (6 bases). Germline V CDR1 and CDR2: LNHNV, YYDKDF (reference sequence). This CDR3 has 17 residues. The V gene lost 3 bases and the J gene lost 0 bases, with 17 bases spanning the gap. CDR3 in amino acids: CATSSSTIQGLNTEAFF. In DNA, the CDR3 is TGTGCCACCAGCAGTTCCACCATACAGGGCTTGAACACTGAAGCTTTCTTT.

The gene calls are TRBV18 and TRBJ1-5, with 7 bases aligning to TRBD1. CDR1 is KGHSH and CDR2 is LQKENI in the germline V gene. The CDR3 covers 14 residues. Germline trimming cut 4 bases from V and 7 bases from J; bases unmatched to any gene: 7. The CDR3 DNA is TGTGCCAGCTCACAGACAGGGTGGGAACAGCCCCAGCATTTT. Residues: CASSQTGWEQPQHF.

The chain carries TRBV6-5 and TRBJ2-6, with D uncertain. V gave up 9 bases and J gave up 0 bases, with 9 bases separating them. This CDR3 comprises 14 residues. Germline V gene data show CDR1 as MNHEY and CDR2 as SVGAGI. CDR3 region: CASSVDSGANVLTF. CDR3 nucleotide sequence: TGTGCCAGTTCGGTAGACTCTGGGGCCAACGTCCTGACTTTC.

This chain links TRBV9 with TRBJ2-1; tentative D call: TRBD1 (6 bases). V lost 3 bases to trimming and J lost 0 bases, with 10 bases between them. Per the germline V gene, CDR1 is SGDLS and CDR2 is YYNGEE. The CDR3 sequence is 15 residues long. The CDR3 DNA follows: TGTGCCAGCAGCGCCGGGACATCCTCCTACAATGAGCAGTTCTTC. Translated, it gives CASSAGTSSYNEQFF.

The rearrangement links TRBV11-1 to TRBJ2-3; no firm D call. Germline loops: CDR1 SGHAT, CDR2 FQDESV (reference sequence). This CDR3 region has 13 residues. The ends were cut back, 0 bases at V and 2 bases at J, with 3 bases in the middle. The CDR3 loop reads CASSLALTDTQYF. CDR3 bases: TGTGCCAGCAGCTTAGCCCTCACAGATACGCAGTATTTT.

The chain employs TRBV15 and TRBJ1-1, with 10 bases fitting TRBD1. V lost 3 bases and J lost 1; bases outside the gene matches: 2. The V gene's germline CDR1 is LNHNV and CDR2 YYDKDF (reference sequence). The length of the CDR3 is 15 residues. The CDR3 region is CATSRDRGTNTEAFF. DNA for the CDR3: TGTGCCACCAGCAGGGACAGGGGGACGAACACTGAAGCTTTCTTT.

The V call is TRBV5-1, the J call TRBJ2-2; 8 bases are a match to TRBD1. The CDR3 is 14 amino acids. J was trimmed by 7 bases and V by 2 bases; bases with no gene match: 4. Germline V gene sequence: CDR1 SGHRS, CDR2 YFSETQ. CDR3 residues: CASSFRGRDGELFF. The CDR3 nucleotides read TGCGCCAGCAGCTTCAGGGGGCGGGACGGGGAGCTGTTTTTT.

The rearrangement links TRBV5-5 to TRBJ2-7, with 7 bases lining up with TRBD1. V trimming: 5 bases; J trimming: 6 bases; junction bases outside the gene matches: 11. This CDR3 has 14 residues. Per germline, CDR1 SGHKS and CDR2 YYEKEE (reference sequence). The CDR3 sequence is CASRFRQGSGEQYF. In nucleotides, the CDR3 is TGTGCCAGCAGGTTTAGACAGGGATCGGGCGAGCAGTACTTC.

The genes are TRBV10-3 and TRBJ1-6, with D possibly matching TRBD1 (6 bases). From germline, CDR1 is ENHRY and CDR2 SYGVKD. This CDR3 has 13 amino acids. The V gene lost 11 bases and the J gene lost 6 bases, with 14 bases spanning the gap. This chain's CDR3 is CAVQTGFNSPLHF. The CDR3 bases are TGTGCCGTCCAGACAGGTTTTAATTCACCCCTCCACTTT.